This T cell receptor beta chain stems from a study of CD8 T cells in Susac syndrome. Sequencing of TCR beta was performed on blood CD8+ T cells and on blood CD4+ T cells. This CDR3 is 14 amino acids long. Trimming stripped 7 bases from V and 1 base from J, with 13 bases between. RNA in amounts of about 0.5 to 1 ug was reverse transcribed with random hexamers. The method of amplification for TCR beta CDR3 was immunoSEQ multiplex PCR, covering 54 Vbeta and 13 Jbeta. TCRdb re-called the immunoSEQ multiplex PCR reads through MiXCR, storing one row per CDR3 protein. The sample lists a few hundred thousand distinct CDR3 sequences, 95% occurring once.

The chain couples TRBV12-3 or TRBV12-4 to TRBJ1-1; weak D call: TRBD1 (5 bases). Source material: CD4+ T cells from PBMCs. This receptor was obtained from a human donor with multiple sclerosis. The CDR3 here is CASTGDGRNTEAFF. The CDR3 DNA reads TGTGCCAGCACCGGGGACGGGAGGAACACTGAAGCTTTCTTT.